This record concerns one T cell receptor beta chain sequence. As handled by the study authors: For nucleated cells, counts were estimated from reference gene primer amplification. Profiling relied on immunoSEQ multiplex PCR, and the TCRdb table lists in-frame clones only, not all of them. V, J and clone size derive from that table, while D and trimming were established from the DNA sequence. The data show 120,000 or so clones, 90% seen once. This record comes from a study of blood T cell repertoires in COVID-19. The wider study: COVID-19 samples from acute and convalescent phases originated in the United States, Italy and Spain. PBMCs, B-cell-depleted T cells, or T cells were the source of the cDNA or gDNA that made up the material.

V lost 0 bases and J 8 bases, leaving 12 bases between the germline ends. This CDR3 is 14 amino acids long. Germline values: CDR1 SGHRS, CDR2 YFSETQ. The sequence derives from a man aged 45-60 years with active COVID-19. Sequencing used peripheral blood. J is TRBJ1-3 and V is TRBV5-1; D is perhaps TRBD1 (6 bases). CDR3 amino acids: CASSLGQGIDTIYF. For the CDR3, the DNA is TGCGCCAGCAGCTTGGGGCAGGGGATAGACACCATATATTTT.